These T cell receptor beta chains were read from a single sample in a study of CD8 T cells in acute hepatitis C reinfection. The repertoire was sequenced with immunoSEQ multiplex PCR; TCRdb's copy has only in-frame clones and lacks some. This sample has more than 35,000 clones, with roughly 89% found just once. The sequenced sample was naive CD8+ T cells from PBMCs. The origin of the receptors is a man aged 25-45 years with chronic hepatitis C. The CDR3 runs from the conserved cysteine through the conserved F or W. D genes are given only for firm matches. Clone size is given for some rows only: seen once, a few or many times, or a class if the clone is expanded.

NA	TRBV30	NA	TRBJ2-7	TGTGCCTGGAGTGTACCCAGGGACGAGCAGTACTTC	CAWSVPRDEQYF
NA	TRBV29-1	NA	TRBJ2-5	TGCAGCGCCCCCGCTGGAGCGGCCCAGTACTTC	CSAPAGAAQYF
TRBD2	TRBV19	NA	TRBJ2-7	TGTGCCAGTAGTATCGATATTAGCGGGTCTACGTACGAGCAGTACTTC	CASSIDISGSTYEQYF
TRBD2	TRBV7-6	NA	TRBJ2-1	TGTGCCAGCAGCTTTGTGGCGGGGGGGCCCCTTTACAATGAGCAGTTCTTC	CASSFVAGGPLYNEQFF
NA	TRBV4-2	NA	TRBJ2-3	TGTGCCAGCAGCCAAGAAAGGCTAGACACAGATACGCAGTATTTT	CASSQERLDTDTQYF
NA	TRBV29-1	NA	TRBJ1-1	TGCAGCGTTGGGGTAAGGGTGGCTGAAGCTTTCTTT	CSVGVRVAEAFF
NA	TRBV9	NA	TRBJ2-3	TGTGCCAGCAGCCCTTCGGGGACCCCCCCAGATACGCAGTATTTT	CASSPSGTPPDTQYF
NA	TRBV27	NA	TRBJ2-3	TGTGCCAGCAGTTTATTAGGCACAGATACGCAGTATTTT	CASSLLGTDTQYF
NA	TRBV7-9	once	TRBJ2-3	TGTGCCAGCAGCCCAGAACTCGGGCCCCGCACAGATACGCAGTATTTT	CASSPELGPRTDTQYF
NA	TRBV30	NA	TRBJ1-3	TGTGCCTGGAGTGATCTCCCAACCGACTCTGGAAACACCATATATTTT	CAWSDLPTDSGNTIYF
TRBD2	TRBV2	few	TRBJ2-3	TGTGCCAGCAGCGGGACTAGCGGGGGGGTCGCAGATACGCAGTATTTT	CASSGTSGGVADTQYF
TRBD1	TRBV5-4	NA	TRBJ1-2	TGTGCCAGCCAGGGGGCATCTTATGGCTACACCTTC	CASQGASYGYTF
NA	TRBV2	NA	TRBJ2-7	TGTGGGGGAGGGACAGGGTACTTC	CGGGTGYF
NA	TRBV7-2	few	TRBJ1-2	TGTGCCAGCAGCCGGACGGGTGGCTACACCTTC	CASSRTGGYTF
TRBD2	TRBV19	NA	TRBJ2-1	TGTGCCAGTAGTATTGTTAGCGGGAGTAGGAATGAGCAGTTCTTC	CASSIVSGSRNEQFF
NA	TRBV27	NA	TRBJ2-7	TGTGCCAGCAGTTTATCTTCAGGCCACTCCTACGAGCAGTACTTC	CASSLSSGHSYEQYF
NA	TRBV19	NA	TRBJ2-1	TGTGCCACCTGGGACTTTTCCGATGAGCAGTTCTTC	CATWDFSDEQFF
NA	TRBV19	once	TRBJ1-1	TGTGCCAGTAGTACAGGGCCCACTGAAGCTTTCTTT	CASSTGPTEAFF
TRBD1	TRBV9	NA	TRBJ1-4	TGTGCCAGCAGCGCCTCCGGGACAGGGACAGAAAAACTGTTTTTT	CASSASGTGTEKLFF
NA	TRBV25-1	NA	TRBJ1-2	TGTGCCAGCAGTGACAAAGCCTGGACCGACTATGGCTACACCTTC	CASSDKAWTDYGYTF
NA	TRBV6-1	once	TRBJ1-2	TGTGCCAGCAGTGAAGCCGCTTATGGCTACACCTTC	CASSEAAYGYTF
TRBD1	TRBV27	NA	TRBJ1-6	TGTGCCAGCAGTCAGACGAGGACAGGGTTAAATTCACCCCTCCACTTT	CASSQTRTGLNSPLHF
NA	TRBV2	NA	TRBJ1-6	TGTGCCAGCAGCACCCCAGGGGAGGATTCACCCCTCCACTTT	CASSTPGEDSPLHF
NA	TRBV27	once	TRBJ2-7	TGTGCCAGCAGTTTATCGTCCCCCGCCGAGAGTCCCCACGAGCAGTACTTC	CASSLSSPAESPHEQYF
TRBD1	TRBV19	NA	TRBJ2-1	TGTGCCAGTAGTCCAGGACAGGGGATTAAAGTTGAGCAGTTCTTC	CASSPGQGIKVEQFF
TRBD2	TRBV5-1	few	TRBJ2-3	TGCGCCAGCAGCTGGACTAGCGGGGGGCTCCGCACAGATACGCAGTATTTT	CASSWTSGGLRTDTQYF
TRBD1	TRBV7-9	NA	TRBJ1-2	TGTGCCAGCAGCTCCCTGAGACAGGGCCCTAACTATGGCTACACCTTC	CASSSLRQGPNYGYTF
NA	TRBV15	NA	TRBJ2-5	TGTGCCACCAGCAGCCGGCGCCAAGAGACCCAGTACTTC	CATSSRRQETQYF
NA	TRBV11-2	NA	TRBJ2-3	TGTGCCAGCAGCTTAGCAGGGTTGGGCACAGATACGCAGTATTTT	CASSLAGLGTDTQYF
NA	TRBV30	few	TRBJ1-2	TGTGCCAGTAGACCGGGATCTAACTATGGATACACCTTC	CASRPGSNYGYTF
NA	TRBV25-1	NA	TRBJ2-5	TGTGCCAGCAGTGGAGAGACCCAGTACTTC	CASSGETQYF
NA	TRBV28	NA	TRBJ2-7	TGTGCCAGCAGTCTATTCCGGGGTGCGGCCTACGAGCAGTACTTC	CASSLFRGAAYEQYF
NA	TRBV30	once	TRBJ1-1	NA	CAWGQGALAPFF
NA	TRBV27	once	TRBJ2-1	TGTGCCAGCAGTGCAGGTGCCGGGTACAATGAGCAGTTCTTC	CASSAGAGYNEQFF
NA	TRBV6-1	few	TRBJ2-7	TGTGCCAGCAGTGAACTTACAGGGCTTTGGTACGAGCAGTACTTC	CASSELTGLWYEQYF
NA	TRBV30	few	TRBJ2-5	TGTGCCTGGAGTGTATCCGGCTGGGAGCCGGAGACCCAGTACTTC	CAWSVSGWEPETQYF
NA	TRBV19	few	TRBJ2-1	TGTGCCAGTAGTATTTTCGACACCCCGCAGCAGTTCTTC	CASSIFDTPQQFF